This record looks at one TCR beta chain sequence and its context. A few counts support this clonotype. Its binding antigen is unknown. No base qualities exist here, and no much larger clone lies one base off it. These reads were obtained on an Illumina NovaSeq 6000. TCR cDNA was made using 5'RACE template switching, a step that added a universal primer site and unique molecular identifiers. cDNA synthesis was primed from both the TCR alpha and TCR beta constant segments. Library amplification involved two PCR steps, and the second step added sample barcodes and sequencing adapters. Sequencing of the libraries was done on either Illumina HiSeq 2500 (2x100 bp) or NovaSeq (2x150 bp). Under the source paper's analysis protocol: Reads were demultiplexed and collapsed into UMI consensus sequences with MIGEC, and V(D)J alignment was performed with MiXCR. Using edgeR on replicate PBMC samples, clonotypes were called vaccine-responding if FDR was below 0.01 and the log2 fold change was above 5 up to day 15. Bulk clonotypes were assigned CD4 or CD8 identity according to which sequenced CD4 or CD8 repertoire held them at higher abundance. TCRdb reworked the public reads: Q25 trimming with fastp, MiXCR clone assembly, productive beta chains retained. Each record represents a unique CDR3 protein, reported with the most common genes and DNA among its rows. Clone size and V and J calls follow TCRdb, not the original study. This sample lists about 170,000 distinct CDR3 sequences; approximately 11% were detected once. The ten largest make up 30% to 45% of the sample.

The data were obtained in a study of T cells after yellow fever vaccination (dated by TCRdb to between 2019 and 2020). The study in broad terms: The SMART-Seq v4 Ultra Low Input RNA kit was used to prepare libraries from fractions with low cell numbers. Bulk TCR alpha and beta repertoires were sequenced longitudinally to track T-cell clones before and after primary and booster YFV17D yellow fever vaccination. Two healthy male donors, one aged 18 to 30 and one aged 30 to 40 years, made up the cohort. Blood samples were taken at several timepoints before and after primary and secondary immunization, and bulk PBMC replicates and cell subsets were isolated. What the research found in general, with its limitations: Because abundant contaminating clonotypes from the bulk population could be contained in FACS-sorted repertoires, computational filtering was required. Most clones expanded after primary vaccination were re-detected after the booster (around 96% of CD4 and about 88% of CD8), suggesting broad memory maintenance. A small fraction of clonotypes appeared in both the CD4 and CD8 compartments, likely as a result of convergent recombination. Only a couple of donors were included in the study, so the extent to which the findings can be generalized is limited. The secondary T-cell response was weaker than the primary response but faster, peaking on day 5 instead of day 15.

The germline V gene specifies SGHVS as CDR1 and FNYEAQ as CDR2. The CDR3 covers 15 residues, taking in both the cysteine and the phenylalanine. Only the CDR3 region is kept as DNA, spanning 45 bases read in frame from base 1. Compared with germline, V lacks 4 bases and J lacks 5 bases; bases without a gene match: 8. The meaning of the sample's treatment or condition label: live attenuated yellow fever vaccine strain. A standard Ficoll-Paque protocol was used to isolate PBMCs from peripheral blood. Dynabeads CD4 and CD8 positive selection kits were used to isolate CD4 and CD8 T-cell fractions. TriZol was used to extract RNA from bulk PBMCs, CD4 and CD8 fractions, and dextramer-positive and dextramer-negative fractions.

The chain uses TRBV7-6 and TRBJ2-7, with 10 central nucleotides matching TRBD1. The sequencing used CD8+ T cells sorted from PBMCs, collected 15 days after the yellow fever booster vaccination. This clonotype originated in a man aged 18 to 29 who received the YFV17D yellow fever vaccine. The CDR3 protein sequence reads: CASSSFGTGDHEQYF. The nucleotides are TGTGCCAGCAGCTCCTTCGGGACAGGGGACCACGAGCAGTACTTC.